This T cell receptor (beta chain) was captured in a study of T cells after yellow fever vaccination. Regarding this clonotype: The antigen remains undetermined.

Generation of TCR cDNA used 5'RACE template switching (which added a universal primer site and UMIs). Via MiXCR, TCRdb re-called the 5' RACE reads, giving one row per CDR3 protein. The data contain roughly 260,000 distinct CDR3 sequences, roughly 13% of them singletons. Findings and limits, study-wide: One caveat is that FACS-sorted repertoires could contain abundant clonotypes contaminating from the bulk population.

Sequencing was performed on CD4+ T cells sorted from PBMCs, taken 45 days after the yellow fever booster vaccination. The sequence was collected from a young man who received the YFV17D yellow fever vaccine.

The CDR3 protein is CASSLTQDNEQFF. The CDR3 DNA reads as TGTGCCAGCAGTTTGACTCAAGACAATGAGCAGTTCTTC. This sequence joins TRBV28 and TRBJ2-1; D gene ambiguous. This CDR3 has 13 amino acids. Trimming left V 3 bases short and J 5 bases short, with 8 bases between. Per the germline V gene, CDR1 is MDHEN and CDR2 is SYDVKM.